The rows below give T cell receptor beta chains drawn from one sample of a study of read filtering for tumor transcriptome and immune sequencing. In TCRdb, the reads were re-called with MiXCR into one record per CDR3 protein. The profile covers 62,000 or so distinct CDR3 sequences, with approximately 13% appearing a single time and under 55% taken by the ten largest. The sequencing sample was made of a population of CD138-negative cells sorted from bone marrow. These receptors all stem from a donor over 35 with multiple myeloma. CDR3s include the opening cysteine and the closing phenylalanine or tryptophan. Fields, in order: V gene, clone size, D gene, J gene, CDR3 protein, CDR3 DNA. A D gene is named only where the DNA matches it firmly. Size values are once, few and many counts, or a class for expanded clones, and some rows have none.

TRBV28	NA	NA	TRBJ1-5	CASKPGNQPQRF	TGTGCCAGCAAGCCGGGCAATCAGCCCCAGCGTTTT
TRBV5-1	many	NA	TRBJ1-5	CASSLGHREGNQPQHF	TGCGCCAGCAGCTTGGGTCACAGGGAGGGAAATCAGCCCCAGCATTTT
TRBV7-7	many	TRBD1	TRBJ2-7	CASSLDRGDEQYF	TGTGCTAGCAGCTTAGACAGGGGGGACGAGCAGTACTTC
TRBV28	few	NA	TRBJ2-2	CASLGPGGLSGELFF	TGTGCCAGCCTTGGGCCCGGGGGTCTGTCTGGGGAGCTGTTTTTT
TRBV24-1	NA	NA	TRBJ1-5	CATSPRGAGGNQPQHF	TGTGCCACCAGTCCACGGGGAGCAGGAGGCAATCAGCCCCAGCATTTT
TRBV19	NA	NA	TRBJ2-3	CASRAQGLTDTQYF	TGTGCCAGTAGGGCCCAGGGGCTCACAGATACGCAGTATTTT
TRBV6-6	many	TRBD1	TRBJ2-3	CASRMTGASTDTQYF	TGTGCCAGCAGAATGACAGGGGCCAGCACAGATACGCAGTATTTT
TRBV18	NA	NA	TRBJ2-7	CASSPEGTGGAYEQYF	TGTGCCAGCTCACCCGAGGGCACAGGCGGGGCCTACGAGCAGTACTTC
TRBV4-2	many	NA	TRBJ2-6	CASSRRGDGTTSGANVLTF	TGTGCCAGCAGCAGAAGAGGGGACGGGACCACCTCTGGGGCCAACGTCCTGACTTTC
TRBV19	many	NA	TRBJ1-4	CASSLMASTNEKLFF	TGTGCCAGTAGTCTCATGGCTTCAACTAATGAAAAACTGTTTTTT
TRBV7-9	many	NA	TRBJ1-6	CASSPRQGQGNSPLHF	TGTGCCAGCAGCCCTCGGCAGGGTCAGGGGAATTCACCCCTCCACTTT
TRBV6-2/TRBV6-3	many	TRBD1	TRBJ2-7	CASSPTGRYEQYF	TGTGCCAGCAGCCCGACAGGGCGCTACGAGCAGTACTTC
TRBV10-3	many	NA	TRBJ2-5	CAISSGVDLKTQYF	TGTGCCATCAGTAGCGGTGTAGACCTGAAGACCCAGTACTTC
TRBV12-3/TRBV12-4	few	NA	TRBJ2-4	CASSLQGPGIQYF	TGTGCCAGCAGTTTGCAAGGGCCCGGCATTCAGTACTTC
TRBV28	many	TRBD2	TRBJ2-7	CASRATVLAEPPYEQYF	TGTGCCAGCAGAGCGACGGTACTAGCGGAACCCCCCTACGAGCAGTACTTC
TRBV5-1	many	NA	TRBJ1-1	CASNYRSPNTEAFF	TGCGCCAGCAACTACAGGTCCCCGAACACTGAAGCTTTCTTT
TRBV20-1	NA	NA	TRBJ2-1	CSASASVRGREQFF	TGCAGTGCTAGCGCGTCTGTAAGGGGCCGTGAGCAGTTCTTC
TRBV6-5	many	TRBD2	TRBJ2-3	CASSHWGPGAGGTDTQYF	TGTGCCAGCTCCCACTGGGGGCCGGGAGCGGGAGGCACAGATACGCAGTATTTT
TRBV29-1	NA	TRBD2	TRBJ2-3	CSVRTSGRSTDTQYF	TGCAGCGTTAGGACTAGCGGGAGAAGCACAGATACGCAGTATTTT
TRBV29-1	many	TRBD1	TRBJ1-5	CSAGQGAFQPQHF	TGCAGCGCGGGCCAGGGGGCCTTCCAGCCCCAGCATTTT
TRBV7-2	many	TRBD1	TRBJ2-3	CASSLPRDRGLSDTQYF	TGTGCCAGCAGCCTCCCGCGGGACAGGGGGCTGTCAGATACGCAGTATTTT
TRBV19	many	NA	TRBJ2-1	CASTGSSTRLEQFF	TGTGCCAGTACTGGTAGTTCGACTAGACTTGAGCAGTTCTTC
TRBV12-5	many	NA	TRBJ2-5	CASGSPPGQTQYF	TGTGCTAGTGGTTCACCCCCTGGTCAGACCCAGTACTTC
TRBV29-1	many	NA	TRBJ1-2	CSVEARRGYTF	TGCAGCGTTGAAGCCAGGCGCGGCTACACCTTC
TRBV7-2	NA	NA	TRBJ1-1	CATREQGGGTEAFF	TGTGCCACCCGAGAACAGGGAGGGGGGACTGAAGCTTTCTTT
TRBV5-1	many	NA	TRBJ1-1	CASSLQANTEAFF	TGCGCCAGCAGCTTGCAGGCAAACACTGAAGCTTTCTTT
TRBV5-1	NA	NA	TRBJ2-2	CASEATAPTGELFF	TGCGCCAGCGAAGCCACAGCTCCCACCGGGGAGCTGTTTTTT
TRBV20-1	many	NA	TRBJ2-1	CSADEGGYNEQFF	TGCAGTGCTGACGAGGGCGGCTACAATGAGCAGTTCTTC
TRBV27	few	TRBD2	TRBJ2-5	CASGAGAVGETQYF	TGTGCCAGCGGAGCGGGAGCCGTGGGAGAGACCCAGTACTTC
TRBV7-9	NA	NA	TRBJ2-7	CASSLEPSSYEQYF	TGTGCCAGCAGCTTAGAGCCGAGCTCCTACGAGCAGTACTTC
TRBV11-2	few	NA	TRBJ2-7	CASSSERSHYEQYF	TGTGCCAGCAGCTCCGAGCGAAGCCACTACGAGCAGTACTTC
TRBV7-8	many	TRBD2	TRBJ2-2	CASSLGLAGAGELFF	TGTGCCAGCAGCTTGGGACTAGCGGGAGCCGGGGAGCTGTTTTTT
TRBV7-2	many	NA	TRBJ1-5	CASSERRGNQPQHF	TGTGCCAGCAGCGAAAGACGTGGCAATCAGCCCCAGCATTTT
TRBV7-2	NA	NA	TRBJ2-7	CASSLGNPPRVYF	TGCGCCAGCAGCTTAGGAAACCCCCCGCGCGTGTACTTC
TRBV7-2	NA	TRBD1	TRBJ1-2	CASSWGQIYGYTF	TGTGCCAGCAGCTGGGGACAGATCTATGGCTACACCTTC
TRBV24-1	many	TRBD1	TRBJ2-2	CATSDDSGGDTGELFF	TGTGCCACCAGTGACGACTCAGGGGGCGACACCGGGGAGCTGTTTTTT
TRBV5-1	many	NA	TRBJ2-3	CASSLREVEDTQYF	TGCGCCAGCAGCTTAAGGGAGGTCGAGGATACGCAGTATTTT